These 9 T cell receptor beta chains were all obtained from the same sample, sequenced in a study of blood T cell repertoires in COVID-19. Libraries were prepared by immunoSEQ multiplex PCR; TCRdb keeps only in-frame clonotypes and omits some of them. The table lists some 91,000 clones, around nine tenths of them singletons. Sequences were obtained from peripheral blood. The source of these receptors is a man aged 55 to 70 with acute or convalescent COVID-19.

The CDR3 bases are TGTGCCAGCAGTTCGGGACTCGACACCGGGGAGCTGTTTTTT. Translating it yields CASSSGLDTGELFF. V and J are TRBV6-5 and TRBJ2-2; D is possibly TRBD2 (6 bases). Looked up from germline, CDR1 is MNHEY and CDR2 is SVGAGI. The V gene lost 4 bases and the J gene lost 3 bases, with 9 bases spanning the gap. The CDR3 consists of 14 residues.

This sequence joins TRBV2 and TRBJ1-1; the match to TRBD1 covers 10 bases. The CDR3 has 14 residues. The trim removed 10 bases at V and 12 bases at J, leaving 17 bases unmatched. CDR1 is SNHLY, CDR2 FYNNEI, per germline. Here the CDR3 DNA reads TGTGCCACCAACCCTTTCCGACAGGGGGCGTCGACTTTCTTT. This gives the protein CATNPFRQGASTFF.

The V gene is TRBV18, the J gene TRBJ1-2, with TRBD1 as a possible D gene (5 bases). The CDR3 is made up of 15 amino acids. V was pared by 6 bases and J by 3 bases, with 17 bases between. CDR1 KGHSH and CDR2 LQKENI come from the germline V gene. As DNA, the CDR3 is TGTGCCAGCTCGAAAACGACAGTTTTGGACTATGGCTACACCTTC. Translated: CASSKTTVLDYGYTF.

The chain joins TRBV18 to TRBJ2-6; 7 nucleotides line up with TRBD1. This CDR3 comprises 14 residues. Germline lookup yields CDR1 KGHSH and CDR2 LQKENI. J lost 11 bases, V lost 5 bases, and 9 bases had no gene match. This CDR3 is CASSSAGQADVLTF. In nucleotides, the CDR3 is TGTGCCAGCTCATCCGCTGGACAGGCAGACGTCCTGACTTTC.

The chain combines TRBV15 with TRBJ1-5, with D perhaps TRBD1 (6 bases). Deletions cut 0 bases from V and 5 bases from J, with 14 bases between. Per germline, CDR1 LNHNV and CDR2 YYDKDF (reference sequence). The CDR3 consists of 16 residues. In DNA form, the CDR3 reads TGTGCCACCAGCAGAGATCTCTTGGGGGCATATCAGCCCCAGCATTTT. Encoded protein: CATSRDLLGAYQPQHF.

The V gene is TRBV7-2, the J gene TRBJ2-2; D gene unclear. CDR1 is SGHTA, CDR2 FQGNSA, per germline. The CDR3 length is 15 residues. The germline V and J ends were trimmed by 1 base and 6 bases, with 12 bases remaining between them. The CDR3 loop is CASSLESGTAGELFF. Here the CDR3 DNA reads TGTGCCAGCAGCTTAGAGTCGGGTACCGCCGGGGAGCTGTTTTTT. Based on the CDR3 plus reference TRBV7-2 and TRBJ2-2, the full variable domain is GAGVSQSPSNKVTEKGKDVELRCDPISGHTALYWYRQSLGQGLEFLIYFQGNSAPDKSGLPSDRFSAERTGGSVSTLTIQRTQQEDSAVYLCASSLESGTAGELFFGEGSRLTVL.

The CDR3 DNA follows: TGCAGCGTTGTGGTCCATGGGACAGGGAATCAGCCCCAGCATTTT. It specifies CSVVVHGTGNQPQHF. J is TRBJ1-5 and V is TRBV29-1; 9 positions agree with TRBD1. The CDR3 runs 15 residues. The J segment lost 4 bases and the V segment lost 4 bases, leaving 8 bases of the junction unmatched. Germline lookup yields CDR1 SQVTM and CDR2 ANQGSEA.

The chain is built from TRBV27 and TRBJ2-3; TRBD2 aligns across 12 bases. Germline V CDR1 and CDR2: MNHEY, SMNVEV (reference sequence). With 10 bases clipped from V and 5 bases from J, the junction kept 4 bases outside the gene matches. The length of the CDR3 is 13 residues. In nucleotides, the CDR3 is TGTGCCACCCGGACTAGCGGGAAAGATACGCAGTATTTT. Amino acids: CATRTSGKDTQYF.

CDR3 residues: CASSVAGRAYGYTF. The CDR3 region has the DNA TGTGCCAGCAGCGTAGCGGGCAGGGCCTATGGCTACACCTTC. This chain joins TRBV9 and TRBJ1-2; tentatively, D is TRBD1 (5 bases). V was cut by 0 bases and J by 4 bases, with 10 bases left in between. Germline V lookup: CDR1 SGDLS, CDR2 YYNGEE. The CDR3 consists of 14 residues.